This TCR beta chain originates from a study of blood T cells in healthy people across ages. Primers used in a second PCR of about 6 to 11 cycles were a sample-barcoded 5' primer and a J-beta primer mix. A template-switch adaptor containing 12 random nucleotides labeled each cDNA molecule. CDR3-containing paired-end reads numbering at least 3 million came from each sample. Each CDR3 protein gets one entry after TCRdb re-called the 5' RACE reads with MiXCR. Of 700,000 to 850,000 distinct CDR3 sequences listed, under 40% are singletons. Study results and limitations: Age advanced and TCR beta diversity per million T cells fell, roughly linearly.

As for this clonotype: Its matching antigen is unknown. At one boundary the junction diverges from the germline segment, which might be a read error.

The V gene's germline CDR1 is SNHLY and CDR2 FYNNEI. The CDR3 sequence is 20 residues long. The source is a man aged 18 to 29 in good health. Source material: blood. The chain carries TRBV2 and TRBJ2-1; D may match TRBD1 or TRBD2 (5 bases each). In DNA form, the CDR3 reads TGTGCCGGCAGTGAAGGCATCCGGGACGGAGAGATGAGATTCAAAAACATTCAGTTCTTC. Amino acids: CAGSEGIRDGEMRFKNIQFF.